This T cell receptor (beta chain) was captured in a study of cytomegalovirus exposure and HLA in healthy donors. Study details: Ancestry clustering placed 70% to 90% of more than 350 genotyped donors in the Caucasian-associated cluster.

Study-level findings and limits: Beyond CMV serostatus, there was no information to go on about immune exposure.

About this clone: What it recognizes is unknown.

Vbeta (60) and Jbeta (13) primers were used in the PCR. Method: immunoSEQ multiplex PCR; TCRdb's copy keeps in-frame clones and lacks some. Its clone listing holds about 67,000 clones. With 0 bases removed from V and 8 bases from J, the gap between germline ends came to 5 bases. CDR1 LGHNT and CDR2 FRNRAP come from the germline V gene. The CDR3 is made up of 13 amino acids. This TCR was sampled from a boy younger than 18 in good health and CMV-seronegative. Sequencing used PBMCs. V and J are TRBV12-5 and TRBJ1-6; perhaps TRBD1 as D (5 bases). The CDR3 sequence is CASGLVQDSPLHF. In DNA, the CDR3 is TGTGCTAGTGGTTTGGTACAGGATTCACCCCTCCACTTT.